This TCR beta chain was identified during a study of T cell responses to AZD1222 COVID-19 vaccine. Findings and limits, study-wide: Just a handful of AZD1222 recipients tested seropositive at baseline. Repertoire samples came only from after the peak T cell response. Most donors were white British and more were female, and clonal diversity was possibly underestimated.

Trimming pared 4 bases from V and 2 bases from J, leaving 23 bases between. In germline, CDR1 is SGHRS, CDR2 YFSETQ. The CDR3 sequence is 18 residues long. Turning to this clone: No antigen is known for it.

Sequencing was performed with immunoSEQ multiplex PCR; in TCRdb, only in-frame clones are kept and a portion is missing. The repertoire holds about 110,000 clones, with about four fifths as singletons. This receptor was taken from an adult in good health. J is TRBJ2-3 and V is TRBV5-1; D not certain. Sequencing used peripheral blood, obtained on day 0 of AZD1222 vaccination. CDR3 nucleotide sequence: TGCGCCAGCAGCCCGGCCTGGGTCGCTACCTATTACACAGATACGCAGTATTTT. Translation: CASSPAWVATYYTDTQYF.